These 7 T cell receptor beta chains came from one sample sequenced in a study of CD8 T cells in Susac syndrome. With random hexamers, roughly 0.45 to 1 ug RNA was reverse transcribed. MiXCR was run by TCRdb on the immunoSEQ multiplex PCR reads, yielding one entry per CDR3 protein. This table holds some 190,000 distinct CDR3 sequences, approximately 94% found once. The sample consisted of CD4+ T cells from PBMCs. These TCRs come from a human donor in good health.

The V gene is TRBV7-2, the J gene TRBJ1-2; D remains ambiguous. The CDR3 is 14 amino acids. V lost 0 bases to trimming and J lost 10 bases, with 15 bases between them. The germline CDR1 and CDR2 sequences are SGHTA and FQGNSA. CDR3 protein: CASSLAGYGFDYTF. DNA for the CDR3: TGTGCCAGCAGCTTAGCGGGGTATGGCTTCGACTACACCTTC.

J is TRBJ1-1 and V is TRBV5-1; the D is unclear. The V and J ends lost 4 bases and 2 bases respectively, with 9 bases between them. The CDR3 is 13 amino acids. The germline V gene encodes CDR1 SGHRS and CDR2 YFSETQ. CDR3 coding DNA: TGCGCCAGCAGCACGGTCGGTAACACTGAAGCTTTCTTT. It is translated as CASSTVGNTEAFF.

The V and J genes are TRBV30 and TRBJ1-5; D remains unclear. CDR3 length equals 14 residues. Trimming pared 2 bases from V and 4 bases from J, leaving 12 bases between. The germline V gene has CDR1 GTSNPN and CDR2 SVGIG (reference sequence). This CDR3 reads CAWSLSQLNQPQHF. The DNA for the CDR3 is TGTGCCTGGAGTTTGTCTCAGCTAAATCAGCCCCAGCATTTT.

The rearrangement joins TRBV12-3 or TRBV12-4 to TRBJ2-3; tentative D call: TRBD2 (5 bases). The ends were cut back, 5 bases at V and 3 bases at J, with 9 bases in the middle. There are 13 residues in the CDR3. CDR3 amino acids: CASSPDYTDTQYF. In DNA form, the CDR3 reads TGTGCCAGCAGTCCCGACTATACAGATACGCAGTATTTT.

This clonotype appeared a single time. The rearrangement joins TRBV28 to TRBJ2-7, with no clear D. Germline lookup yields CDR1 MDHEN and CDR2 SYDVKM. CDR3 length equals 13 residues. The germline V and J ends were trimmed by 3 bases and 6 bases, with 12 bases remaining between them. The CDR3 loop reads CASSFESKREQYF. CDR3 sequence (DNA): TGTGCCAGCAGTTTCGAGTCTAAGCGCGAGCAGTACTTC.

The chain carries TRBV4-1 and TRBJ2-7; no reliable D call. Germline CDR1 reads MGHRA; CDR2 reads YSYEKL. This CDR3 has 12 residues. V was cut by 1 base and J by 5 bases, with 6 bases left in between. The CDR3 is CASSQVGHEQYF. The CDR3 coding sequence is TGCGCCAGCAGCCAAGTAGGCCACGAGCAGTACTTC.

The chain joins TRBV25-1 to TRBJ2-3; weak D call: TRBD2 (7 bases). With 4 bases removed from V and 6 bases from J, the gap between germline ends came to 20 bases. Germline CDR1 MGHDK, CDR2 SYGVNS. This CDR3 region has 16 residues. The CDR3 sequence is CASSARPGLGGDTQYF. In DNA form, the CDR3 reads TGTGCCAGCAGTGCTCGACCCGGACTAGGGGGGGATACGCAGTATTTT.